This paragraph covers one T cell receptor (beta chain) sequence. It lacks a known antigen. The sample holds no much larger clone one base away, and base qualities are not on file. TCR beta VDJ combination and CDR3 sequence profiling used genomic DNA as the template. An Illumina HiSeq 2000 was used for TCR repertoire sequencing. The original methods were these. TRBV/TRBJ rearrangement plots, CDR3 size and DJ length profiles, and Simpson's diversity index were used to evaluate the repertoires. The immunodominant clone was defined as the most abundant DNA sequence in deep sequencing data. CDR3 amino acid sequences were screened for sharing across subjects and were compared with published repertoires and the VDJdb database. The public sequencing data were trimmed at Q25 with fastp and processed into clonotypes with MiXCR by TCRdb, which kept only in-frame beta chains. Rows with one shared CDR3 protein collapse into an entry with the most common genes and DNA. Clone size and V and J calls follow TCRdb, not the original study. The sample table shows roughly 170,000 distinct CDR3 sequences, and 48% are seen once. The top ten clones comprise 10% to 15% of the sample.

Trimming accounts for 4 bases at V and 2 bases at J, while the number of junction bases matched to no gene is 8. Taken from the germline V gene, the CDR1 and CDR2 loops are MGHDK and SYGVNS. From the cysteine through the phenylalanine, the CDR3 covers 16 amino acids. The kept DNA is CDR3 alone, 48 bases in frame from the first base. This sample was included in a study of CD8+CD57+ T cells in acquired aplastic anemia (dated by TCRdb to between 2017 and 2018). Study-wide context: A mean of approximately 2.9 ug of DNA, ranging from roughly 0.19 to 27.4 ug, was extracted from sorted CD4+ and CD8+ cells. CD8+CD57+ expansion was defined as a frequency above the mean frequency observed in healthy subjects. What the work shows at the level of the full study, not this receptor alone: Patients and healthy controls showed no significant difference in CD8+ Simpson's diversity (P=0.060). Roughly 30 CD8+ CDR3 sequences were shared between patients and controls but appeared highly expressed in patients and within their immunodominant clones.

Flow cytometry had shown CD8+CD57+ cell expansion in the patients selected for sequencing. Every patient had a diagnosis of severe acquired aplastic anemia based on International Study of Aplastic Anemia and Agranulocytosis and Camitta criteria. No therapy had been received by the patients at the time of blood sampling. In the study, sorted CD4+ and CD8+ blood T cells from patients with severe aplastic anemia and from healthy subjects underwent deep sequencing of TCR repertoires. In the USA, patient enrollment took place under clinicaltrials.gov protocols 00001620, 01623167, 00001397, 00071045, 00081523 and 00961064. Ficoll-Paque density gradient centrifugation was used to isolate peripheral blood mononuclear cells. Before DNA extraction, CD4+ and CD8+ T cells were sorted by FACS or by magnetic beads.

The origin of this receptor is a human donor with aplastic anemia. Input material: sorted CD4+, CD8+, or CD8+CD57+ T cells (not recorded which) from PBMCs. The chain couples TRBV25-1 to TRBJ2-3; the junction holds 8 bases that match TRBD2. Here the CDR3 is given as CASSAPQRGNTDTQYF. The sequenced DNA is TGTGCCAGCAGTGCGCCCCAGCGGGGGAACACAGATACGCAGTATTTT.